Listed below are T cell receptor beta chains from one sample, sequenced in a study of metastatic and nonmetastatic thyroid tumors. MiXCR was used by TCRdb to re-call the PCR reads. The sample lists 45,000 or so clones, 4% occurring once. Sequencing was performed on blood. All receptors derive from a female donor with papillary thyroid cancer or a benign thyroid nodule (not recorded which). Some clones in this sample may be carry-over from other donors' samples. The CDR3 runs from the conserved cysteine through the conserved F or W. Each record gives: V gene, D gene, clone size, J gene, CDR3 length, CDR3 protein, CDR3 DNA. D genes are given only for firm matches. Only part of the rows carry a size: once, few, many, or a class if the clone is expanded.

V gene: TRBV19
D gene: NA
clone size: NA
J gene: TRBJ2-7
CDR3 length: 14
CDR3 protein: CASSMRPTSYEQYF
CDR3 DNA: TGTGCCAGTAGTATGAGGCCGACCTCCTACGAGCAGTACTTC

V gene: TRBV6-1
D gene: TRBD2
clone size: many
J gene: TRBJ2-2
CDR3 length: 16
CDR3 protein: CASSTLAGGSTGELFF
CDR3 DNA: TGTGCCAGCAGTACACTAGCGGGAGGGTCCACCGGGGAGCTGTTTTTT

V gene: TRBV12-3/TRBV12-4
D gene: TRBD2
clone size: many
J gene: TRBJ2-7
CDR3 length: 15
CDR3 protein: CASSAGTSGSYEQYF
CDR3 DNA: TGTGCCAGCAGCGCCGGGACTAGCGGGAGCTACGAGCAGTACTTC

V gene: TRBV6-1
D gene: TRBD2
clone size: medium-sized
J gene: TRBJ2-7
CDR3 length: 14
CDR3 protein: CASSEGLAVYEQYF
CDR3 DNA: TGTGCCAGCAGTGAAGGACTAGCGGTGTACGAGCAGTACTTC

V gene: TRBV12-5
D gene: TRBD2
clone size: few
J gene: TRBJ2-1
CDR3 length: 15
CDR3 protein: CASGYGGGSINEQFF
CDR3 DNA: TGTGCTAGTGGTTACGGGGGAGGGTCCATCAATGAGCAGTTCTTC

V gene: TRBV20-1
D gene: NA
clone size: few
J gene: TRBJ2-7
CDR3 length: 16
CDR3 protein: CSATPRGQPFTYEQYF
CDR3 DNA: TGCAGTGCCACTCCGCGCGGGCAGCCTTTTACCTACGAGCAGTACTTC

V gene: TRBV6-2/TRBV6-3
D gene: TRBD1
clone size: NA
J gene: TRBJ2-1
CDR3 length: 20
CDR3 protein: CASRTVRNPGQGASYNEQFF
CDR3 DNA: TGTGCCAGCAGAACCGTCCGCAACCCGGGACAGGGGGCTTCCTACAATGAGCAGTTCTTC

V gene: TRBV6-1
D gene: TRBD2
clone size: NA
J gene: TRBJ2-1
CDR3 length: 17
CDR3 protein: CASYSGRGYSQYNQQFF
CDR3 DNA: TGTGCCAGCTATAGCGGGAGGGGATATAGTCAATACAATCAGCAGTTCTTC

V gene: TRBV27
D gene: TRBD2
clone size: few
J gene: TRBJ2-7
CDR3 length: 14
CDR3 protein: CASSFAGGTYEQYF
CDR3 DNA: TGTGCCAGCAGTTTTGCGGGAGGTACCTACGAGCAGTACTTC

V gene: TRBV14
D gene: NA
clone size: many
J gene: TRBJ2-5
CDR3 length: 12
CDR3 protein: CASSQNLETQYF
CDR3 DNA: TGTGCCAGCAGCCAAAATTTAGAGACCCAGTACTTC

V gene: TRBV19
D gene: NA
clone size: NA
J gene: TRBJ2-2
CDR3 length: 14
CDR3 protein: CASSIVGSTGELFF
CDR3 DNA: TGTGCCAGTAGTATAGTTGGGAGCACCGGGGAGCTGTTTTTT

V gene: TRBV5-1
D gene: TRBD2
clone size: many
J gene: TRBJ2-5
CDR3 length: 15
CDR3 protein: CASSPGTSGRETQYF
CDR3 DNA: TGCGCCAGCAGCCCAGGGACTAGCGGGAGGGAGACCCAGTACTTC

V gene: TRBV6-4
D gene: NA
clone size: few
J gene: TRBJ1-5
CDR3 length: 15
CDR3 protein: CASSIDSWGNQPQHF
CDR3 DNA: TGTGCCAGCAGTATCGACAGTTGGGGCAATCAGCCCCAGCATTTT

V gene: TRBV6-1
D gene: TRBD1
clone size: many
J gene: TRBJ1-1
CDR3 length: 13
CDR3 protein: CASPGQLNTEAFF
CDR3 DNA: TGTGCCAGCCCGGGACAGTTGAACACTGAAGCTTTCTTT

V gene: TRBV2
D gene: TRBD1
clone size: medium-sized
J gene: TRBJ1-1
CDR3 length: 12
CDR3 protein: CASSLRGRVAFF
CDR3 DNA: TGTGCCAGCAGTCTCAGGGGGCGAGTAGCTTTCTTT

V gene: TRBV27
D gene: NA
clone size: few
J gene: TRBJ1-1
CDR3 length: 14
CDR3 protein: CASSLLGRNTEAFF
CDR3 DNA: TGTGCCAGCAGTTTATTAGGCAGGAACACTGAAGCTTTCTTT

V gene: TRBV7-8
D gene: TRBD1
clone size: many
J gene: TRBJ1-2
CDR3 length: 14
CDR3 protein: CASSSEGATYGYTF
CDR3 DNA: TGTGCCAGTAGCTCCGAGGGGGCAACATATGGCTACACCTTC

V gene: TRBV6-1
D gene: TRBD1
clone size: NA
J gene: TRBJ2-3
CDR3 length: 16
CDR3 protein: CASSDYSGGGTDTQYF
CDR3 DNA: TGTGCCAGCAGTGATTACTCAGGGGGAGGCACAGATACGCAGTATTTT

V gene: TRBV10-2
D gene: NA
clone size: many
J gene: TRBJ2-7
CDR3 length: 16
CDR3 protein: CASSGGYGVLTYEQYF
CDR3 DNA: TGCGCCAGCAGTGGGGGCTACGGGGTATTGACCTACGAGCAGTACTTC

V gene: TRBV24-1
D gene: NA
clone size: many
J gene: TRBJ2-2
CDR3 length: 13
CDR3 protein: CATSDPDTGELFF
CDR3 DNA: TGTGCCACCAGTGATCCAGACACCGGGGAGCTGTTTTTT

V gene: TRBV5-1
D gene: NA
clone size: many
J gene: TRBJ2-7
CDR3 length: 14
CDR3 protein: CASRLWTTPSEQYF
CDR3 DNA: TGCGCCAGCAGATTATGGACGACTCCTAGTGAGCAGTACTTC

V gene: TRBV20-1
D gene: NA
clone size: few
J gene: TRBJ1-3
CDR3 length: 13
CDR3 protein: CSAPGGDINTIYF
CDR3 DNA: TGCAGTGCCCCAGGAGGGGATATCAACACCATATATTTT

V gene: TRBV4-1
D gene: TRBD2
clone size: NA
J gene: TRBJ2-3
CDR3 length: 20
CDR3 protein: CASSLIGTSGRRRVTDTQYF
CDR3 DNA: TGCGCCAGCAGCCTCATCGGGACTAGCGGGAGGAGGAGGGTCACAGATACGCAGTATTTT

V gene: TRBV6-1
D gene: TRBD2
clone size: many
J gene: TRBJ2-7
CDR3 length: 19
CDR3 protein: CASSEVWGLAGGKSYEQYF
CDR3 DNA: TGTGCCAGCAGTGAAGTTTGGGGGCTAGCGGGAGGAAAATCCTACGAGCAGTACTTC

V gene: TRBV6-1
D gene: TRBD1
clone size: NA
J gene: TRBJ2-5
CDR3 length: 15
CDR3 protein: CASRDRGRDQETQYF
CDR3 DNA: TGTGCCAGCAGGGACAGGGGGCGGGACCAAGAGACCCAGTACTTC

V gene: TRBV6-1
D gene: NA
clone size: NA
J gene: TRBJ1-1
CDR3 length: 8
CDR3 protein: CASSLAFF
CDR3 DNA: TGTGCCAGCTCTCTAGCTTTCTTT

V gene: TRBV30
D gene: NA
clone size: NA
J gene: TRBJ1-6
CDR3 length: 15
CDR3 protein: CAWSVLRGYNSPLHF
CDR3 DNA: TGTGCCTGGAGTGTACTGAGGGGTTATAATTCACCCCTCCACTTT

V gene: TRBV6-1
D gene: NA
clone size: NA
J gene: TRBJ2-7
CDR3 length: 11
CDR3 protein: CASATKTEQYF
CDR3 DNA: TGTGCCAGCGCCACTAAAACAGAGCAGTACTTC

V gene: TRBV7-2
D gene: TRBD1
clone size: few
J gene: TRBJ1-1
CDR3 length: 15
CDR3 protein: CASTQPTGGFTEAFF
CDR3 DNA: TGTGCCAGCACCCAGCCGACAGGGGGCTTTACTGAAGCTTTCTTT

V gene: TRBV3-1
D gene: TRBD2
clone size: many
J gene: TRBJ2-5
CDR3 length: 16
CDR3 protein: CASSQDWLAGVETQYF
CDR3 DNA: TGTGCCAGCAGCCAAGACTGGCTAGCGGGCGTAGAGACCCAGTACTTC

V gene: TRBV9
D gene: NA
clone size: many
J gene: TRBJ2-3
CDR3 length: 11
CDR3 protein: CASSDLYTQYF
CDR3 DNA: TGTGCCAGCAGCGACTTATATACGCAGTATTTT

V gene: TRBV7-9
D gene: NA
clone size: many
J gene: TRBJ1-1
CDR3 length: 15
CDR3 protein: CASSPPGRKNTEAFF
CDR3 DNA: TGTGCCAGCAGCCCACCAGGACGGAAGAACACTGAAGCTTTCTTT

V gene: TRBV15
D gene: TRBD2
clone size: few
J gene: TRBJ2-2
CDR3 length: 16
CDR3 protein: CATSRNLPGGGGELFF
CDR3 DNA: TGTGCCACCAGCAGAAACCTCCCCGGGGGGGGCGGGGAGCTGTTTTTT

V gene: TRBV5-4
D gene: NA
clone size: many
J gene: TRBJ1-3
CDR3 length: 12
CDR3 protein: CASSLDGNTIYF
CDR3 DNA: TGTGCCAGCAGCTTGGACGGAAACACCATATATTTT

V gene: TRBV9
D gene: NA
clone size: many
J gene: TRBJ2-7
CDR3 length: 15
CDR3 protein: CASSPLRNQPYEQYF
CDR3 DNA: TGTGCCAGCAGCCCCCTACGAAACCAGCCATACGAGCAGTACTTC

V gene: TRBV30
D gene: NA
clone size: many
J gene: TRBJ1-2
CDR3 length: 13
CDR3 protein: CAWSVGAGYGYTF
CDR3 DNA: TGTGCCTGGAGTGTTGGGGCTGGCTATGGCTACACCTTC

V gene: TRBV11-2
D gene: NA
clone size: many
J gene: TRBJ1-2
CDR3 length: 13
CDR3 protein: CAGSRGIDSGYTF
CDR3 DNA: TGTGCCGGCAGCCGGGGGATTGACTCTGGCTACACCTTC

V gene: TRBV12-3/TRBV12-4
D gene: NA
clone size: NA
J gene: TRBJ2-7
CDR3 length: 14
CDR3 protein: CASSTGFHGAEQYF
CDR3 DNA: TGTGCCAGCAGCACGGGTTTCCACGGGGCCGAGCAGTACTTC

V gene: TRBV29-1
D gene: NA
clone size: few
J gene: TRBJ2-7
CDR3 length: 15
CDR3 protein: CSVGKRQDLTREQYF
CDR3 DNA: TGCAGCGTTGGGAAACGACAGGACCTTACTAGGGAGCAGTACTTC

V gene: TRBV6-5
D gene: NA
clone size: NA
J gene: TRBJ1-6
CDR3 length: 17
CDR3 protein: CASSYSARLRLGSPLHF
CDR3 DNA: TGTGCCAGCAGTTACTCGGCGCGGCTCCGGCTGGGTTCACCCCTCCACTTT

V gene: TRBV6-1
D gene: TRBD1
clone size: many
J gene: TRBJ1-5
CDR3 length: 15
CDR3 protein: CASSEEGAAVQPQHF
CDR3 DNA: TGTGCCAGCAGTGAAGAGGGGGCCGCCGTTCAGCCCCAGCATTTT

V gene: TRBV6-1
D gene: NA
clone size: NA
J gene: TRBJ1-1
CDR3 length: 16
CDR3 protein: CASNYRTVSSNTEAFF
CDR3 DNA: TGTGCCAGCAACTATAGGACAGTCTCTTCGAACACTGAAGCTTTCTTT

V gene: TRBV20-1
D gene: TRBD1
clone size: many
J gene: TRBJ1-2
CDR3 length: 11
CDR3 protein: CSARTGEGYTF
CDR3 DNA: TGCAGTGCTCGGACAGGGGAAGGCTACACCTTC

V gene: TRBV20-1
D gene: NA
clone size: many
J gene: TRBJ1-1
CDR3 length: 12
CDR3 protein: CSARQSDTEAFF
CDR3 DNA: TGCAGTGCTAGACAGAGTGACACTGAAGCTTTCTTT

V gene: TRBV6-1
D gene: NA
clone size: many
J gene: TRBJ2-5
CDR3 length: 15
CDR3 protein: CASSEYGGLKETQYF
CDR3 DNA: TGTGCCAGCAGTGAATATGGGGGACTGAAAGAGACCCAGTACTTC

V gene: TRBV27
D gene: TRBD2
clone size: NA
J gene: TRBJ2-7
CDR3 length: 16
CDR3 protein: CASSYAGTSGTYEQYF
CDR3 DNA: TGTGCCAGCAGCTATGCCGGGACTAGCGGGACCTACGAGCAGTACTTC

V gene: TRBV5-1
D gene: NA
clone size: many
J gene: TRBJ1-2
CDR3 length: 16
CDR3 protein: CASSLGQGPTNYGYTF
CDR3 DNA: TGCGCCAGCAGCTTGGGGCAGGGGCCAACTAACTATGGCTACACCTTC

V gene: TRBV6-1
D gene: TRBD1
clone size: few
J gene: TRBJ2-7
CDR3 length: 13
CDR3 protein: CASIWTGGNEQYF
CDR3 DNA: TGTGCCAGCATCTGGACAGGGGGCAACGAGCAGTACTTC

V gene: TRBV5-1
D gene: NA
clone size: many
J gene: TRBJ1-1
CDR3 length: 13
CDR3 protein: CASSLGTNTEAFF
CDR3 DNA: TGCGCCAGCAGCTTGGGTACGAACACTGAAGCTTTCTTT

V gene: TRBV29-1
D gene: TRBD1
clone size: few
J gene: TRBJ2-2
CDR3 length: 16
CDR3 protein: CSVRTGGDRRGGELFF
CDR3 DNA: TGCAGCGTTCGGACAGGGGGCGATCGGAGGGGCGGGGAGCTGTTTTTT

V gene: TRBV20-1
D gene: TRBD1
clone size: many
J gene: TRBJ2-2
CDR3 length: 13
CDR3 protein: CSARDRGPGELFF
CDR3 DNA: TGCAGTGCTAGAGACAGGGGGCCCGGGGAGCTGTTTTTT